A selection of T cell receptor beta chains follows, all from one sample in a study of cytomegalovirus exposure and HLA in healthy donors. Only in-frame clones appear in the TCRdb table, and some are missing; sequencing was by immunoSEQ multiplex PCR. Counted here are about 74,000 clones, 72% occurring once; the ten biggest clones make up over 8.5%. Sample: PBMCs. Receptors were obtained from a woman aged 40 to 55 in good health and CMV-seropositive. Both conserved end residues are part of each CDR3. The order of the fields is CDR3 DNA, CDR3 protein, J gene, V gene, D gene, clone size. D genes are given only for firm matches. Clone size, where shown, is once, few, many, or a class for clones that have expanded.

TGCGCCAGCAGCCAAGATAATAGTGCCAATCAGCCCCAGCATTTT,CASSQDNSANQPQHF,TRBJ1-5,TRBV4-3,-,many
TGCGCCAGCAGCCGAGGAGCGGGGGCAGAGGGCACAGATACGCAGTATTTT,CASSRGAGAEGTDTQYF,TRBJ2-3,TRBV4-3,TRBD2,-
TGTGCCAGCAGGCCGGGACAGACGGGCACTGAAGCTTTCTTT,CASRPGQTGTEAFF,TRBJ1-1,TRBV6-1,TRBD1,-
TGTGCCAGCAGCGCCAAACAGGGTCAGAGCTATGGCTACACCTTC,CASSAKQGQSYGYTF,TRBJ1-2,TRBV9,-,-
TGTGCCAGCCGCCTCCTATGGACAGGGGATAACTATGGCTACCCCTTC,CASRLLWTGDNYGYPF,TRBJ1-2,TRBV5-6,TRBD1,once
TGTGCCTGGAGCGACAGAGTATATCAGCCCCAGCATTTT,CAWSDRVYQPQHF,TRBJ1-5,TRBV30,-,once
TGCGCCAGCAGTTGGGGACTAGCGGGAGACCACGAGCAGTACTTC,CASSWGLAGDHEQYF,TRBJ2-7,TRBV10-1,TRBD2,-
TGTGCCAGCAGCTTAGTTCAGGCTACAGGGAATGAGCAGTTCTTC,CASSLVQATGNEQFF,TRBJ2-1,TRBV7-8,-,-
TGCGCCAGCAGCCAAGAACTGGGGGAGCGGGGGGCCCAGTACTTC,CASSQELGERGAQYF,TRBJ2-5,TRBV4-3,TRBD2,-
TGTGCCAGCAACCCAACAGGGACGGGGGAGCAGTTCTTC,CASNPTGTGEQFF,TRBJ2-1,TRBV6-6,-,-
TGTGCCAGCAGTTACTCGGGCGGGGGGCGAAACAATGAGCAGTTCTTC,CASSYSGGGRNNEQFF,TRBJ2-1,TRBV6-5,TRBD2,-
TGTGCCAGCAGTGAGCAGGGGGCGAGTAATTCACCCCTCCACTTT,CASSEQGASNSPLHF,TRBJ1-6,TRBV6-4,TRBD1,-
TGTGCCAGCTATAGGGACAGGAGCTCCTACAATGAGCAGTTCTTC,CASYRDRSSYNEQFF,TRBJ2-1,TRBV5-6,TRBD1,-
TGTGCCAGCAGCTTAGTTTCCGCGGGAGCCAAAAACATTCAGTACTTC,CASSLVSAGAKNIQYF,TRBJ2-4,TRBV13,-,-
TGTGCCAGCAGCTTACAGGGTGAGACCCAGTACTTC,CASSLQGETQYF,TRBJ2-5,TRBV7-9,-,-
TGTGCCAGCCGGGACAGGGGGAACTATGGCTACACCTTC,CASRDRGNYGYTF,TRBJ1-2,TRBV28,TRBD1,-
TGTGCCAGTAGCGGTGGACAGGAATATGGCTACACCTTC,CASSGGQEYGYTF,TRBJ1-2,TRBV7-2,TRBD1,few
TGCGCCAGCAGCCAGGGGGACAAGGTTTCGTATGAGCAGTTCTTC,CASSQGDKVSYEQFF,TRBJ2-1,TRBV4-3,-,few
TGCGCCAGCAGTCATGGGGACAGCAGGGACGAGCAGTACTTC,CASSHGDSRDEQYF,TRBJ2-7,TRBV23-1,TRBD1,-
TGTGCCAGCAGCCTACAAGGGACAGGGGCCCCCGAGCAGTACTTC,CASSLQGTGAPEQYF,TRBJ2-7,TRBV7-2,TRBD1,-
TGCGCCAGCGGATTGATAGGGGGTTCACCCCTCCACTTT,CASGLIGGSPLHF,TRBJ1-6,TRBV5-1,-,-
TGTGCCAGCAGCCCCTTGGGGAGCGGGGGGCCCGCAGATACGCAGTATTTT,CASSPLGSGGPADTQYF,TRBJ2-3,TRBV7-2,TRBD2,-
TGTGCCAGCAGCGTGAGCCAGACATTGTACCAAGAGACCCAGTACTTC,CASSVSQTLYQETQYF,TRBJ2-5,TRBV7-9,-,-
TGTGCCAGCAGTTACGGGGCGGACTATGGCTACACCTTC,CASSYGADYGYTF,TRBJ1-2,TRBV6-5,-,few
TGTGCCAGCAGTGACAGGCTCCCCTACACCTTC,CASSDRLPYTF,TRBJ1-2,TRBV2,-,-
TGTGCCAGCAGCACTGGGCGGGAATCGCAAGAGACCCAGTACTTC,CASSTGRESQETQYF,TRBJ2-5,TRBV5-6,-,-
TGTGCCAGCAGCTTTTCCGGAGGACGGGCCTACGAGCAGTACTTC,CASSFSGGRAYEQYF,TRBJ2-7,TRBV7-9,-,once
TGTGCCAGCAGAGCGACTAGTCTTGGCGGGGAGCTGTTTTTT,CASRATSLGGELFF,TRBJ2-2,TRBV28,-,-
TGTGCCAGCACGAGGGGACTAGCGGGAGAATCCGATACGCAGTATTTT,CASTRGLAGESDTQYF,TRBJ2-3,TRBV7-9,TRBD2,-
TGTGCCAGCAGATACCGGAGGGAAGATACGCAGTATTTT,CASRYRREDTQYF,TRBJ2-3,TRBV6-6,-,-
TGTGCCAGCAGCGCAAACGGGGCTAGCGGGCGTAGCTCCTACAATGAGCAGTTCTTC,CASSANGASGRSSYNEQFF,TRBJ2-1,TRBV27,TRBD2,-
TGTGCCAGCAGCCCCGGGACAGGCTCCCATGGCTACACCTTC,CASSPGTGSHGYTF,TRBJ1-2,TRBV7-2,TRBD1,-
TGTTCCAGCAGCTTAGGGACGTCGGGGAACTATGGCTACACCTTC,CSSSLGTSGNYGYTF,TRBJ1-2,TRBV7-9,-,few
TGTGCCAGCACCCCTGGGACAGCTAACTATGGCTACACCTTC,CASTPGTANYGYTF,TRBJ1-2,TRBV2,TRBD1,-
TGTGCCAGCAGCTCGGGACAGGGGGCGCATTCACCCCTCCACTTT,CASSSGQGAHSPLHF,TRBJ1-6,TRBV7-6,TRBD1,-
TGTGCCAGCTCACCACCAGCGGGAGGGCCGGGCGGGGCCAACGTCCTGACTTTC,CASSPPAGGPGGANVLTF,TRBJ2-6,TRBV18,TRBD2,-
TGTGCCAGCAGTTGGGGGACAGACTACACCTTC,CASSWGTDYTF,TRBJ1-2,TRBV28,TRBD1,-
TGCAGCGCTCGTAGCTCGACTAATGAAAAACTGTTTTTT,CSARSSTNEKLFF,TRBJ1-4,TRBV29-1,-,-
TGTGCCAGCAGTGACAGCGGGGCCGTCACAGATACGCAGTATTTT,CASSDSGAVTDTQYF,TRBJ2-3,TRBV6-4,TRBD2,-
TGTGCCAGCATGAGGACTAGCGGGGCCTACGAGCAGTACTTC,CASMRTSGAYEQYF,TRBJ2-7,TRBV6-5,TRBD2,-
TGCGCCAGCAGCTCCGGACCGGGAACCACTAATGAAAAACTGTTTTTT,CASSSGPGTTNEKLFF,TRBJ1-4,TRBV4-3,-,-
TGCAGTGCTAGGACTCCTGACGAGCAGTACTTC,CSARTPDEQYF,TRBJ2-7,TRBV20-1,-,-
TGTGCCAGCAGGGCAAACCTACAGGGAAATTATGGCTACCCCTTC,CASRANLQGNYGYPF,TRBJ1-2,TRBV2,-,-
TGTGCCAGCAGACTAAAGAGGAGCGGCAATCAGCCCCAGCATTTT,CASRLKRSGNQPQHF,TRBJ1-5,TRBV7-4,-,few
TGTGCCAGCAGTGTCTCGACAAGCACCGACATTTACGAGCAGTACTTC,CASSVSTSTDIYEQYF,TRBJ2-7,TRBV27,-,-
TGTGCCAGCAGCTCATTACTAGCGTTAGGGGAGACCCAGTACTTC,CASSSLLALGETQYF,TRBJ2-5,TRBV7-9,TRBD2,few
TGTGCCAGCAGCCCCGGGACACTTAACACCGGGGAGCTGTTTTTT,CASSPGTLNTGELFF,TRBJ2-2,TRBV11-1,-,-
TGTGCCAGCAGTTTATATGCGGATCTCAACTATGGCTACACCTTC,CASSLYADLNYGYTF,TRBJ1-2,TRBV27,-,-
TGTGCCAGCAGCGCAACCTGGTTAAGTGGGTTAGGGAGCTATGGCTACACCTTC,CASSATWLSGLGSYGYTF,TRBJ1-2,TRBV7-2,-,-
TGCGCCAGCAGAGGTCTCGAGGGGGCGGTGGGCTATGGCTACACCTTC,CASRGLEGAVGYGYTF,TRBJ1-2,TRBV5-1,TRBD1,-